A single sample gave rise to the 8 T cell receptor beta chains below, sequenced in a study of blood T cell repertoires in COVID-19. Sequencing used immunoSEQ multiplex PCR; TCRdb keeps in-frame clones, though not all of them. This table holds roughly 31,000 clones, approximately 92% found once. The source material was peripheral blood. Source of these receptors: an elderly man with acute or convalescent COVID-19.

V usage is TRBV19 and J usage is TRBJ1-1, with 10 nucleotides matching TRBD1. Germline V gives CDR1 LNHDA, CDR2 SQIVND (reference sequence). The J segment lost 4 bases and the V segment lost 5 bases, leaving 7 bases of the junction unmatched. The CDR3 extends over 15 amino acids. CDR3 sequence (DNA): TGTGCCAGTAGTTGGACAGGGGGGTTTGGCACTGAAGCTTTCTTT. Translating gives CASSWTGGFGTEAFF.

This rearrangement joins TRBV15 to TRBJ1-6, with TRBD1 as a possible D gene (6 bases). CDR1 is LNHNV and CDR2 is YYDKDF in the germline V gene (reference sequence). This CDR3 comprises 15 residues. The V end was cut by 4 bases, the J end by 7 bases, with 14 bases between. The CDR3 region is CATSTHTGRNSPLHF. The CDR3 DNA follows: TGTGCCACCAGCACCCACACAGGGCGGAATTCACCCCTCCACTTT.

This CDR3 is CASSPPNVPQGEQYF. CDR3 bases: TGTGCCAGCTCACCACCGAACGTGCCCCAGGGGGAGCAGTACTTC. This chain joins TRBV18 and TRBJ2-7; tentative D call: TRBD1 (6 bases). Per germline, CDR1 KGHSH and CDR2 LQKENI. The CDR3 length is 15 residues. V was pared by 0 bases and J by 7 bases, with 16 bases between.

Here the CDR3 reads CASSLSWQDGYTF. The CDR3 region has the DNA TGCGCCAGCAGCTTGTCTTGGCAGGATGGCTACACCTTC. The J gene is TRBJ1-2, the V gene TRBV5-1; D is ambiguous. Germline loops: CDR1 SGHRS, CDR2 YFSETQ. This CDR3 has 13 residues. Trimming pared 1 base from V and 6 bases from J, leaving 10 bases between.

CDR3 sequence: CASSGDRVWRNTGELFF. CDR3 nucleotide sequence: TGTGCCAGCAGTGGCGACAGGGTGTGGCGAAACACCGGGGAGCTGTTTTTT. The rearrangement links TRBV25-1 to TRBJ2-2; 7 bases match TRBD1. From germline, CDR1 is MGHDK and CDR2 SYGVNS. V lost 4 bases and J lost 2; bases outside the gene matches: 10. There are 17 residues in the CDR3.

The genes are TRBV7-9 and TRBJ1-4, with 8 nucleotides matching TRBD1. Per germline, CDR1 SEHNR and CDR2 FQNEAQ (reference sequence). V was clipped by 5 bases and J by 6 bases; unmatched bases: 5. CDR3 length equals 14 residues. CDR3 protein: CASSPGTGDEKLFF. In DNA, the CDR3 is TGTGCCAGCAGCCCCGGGACAGGAGATGAAAAACTGTTTTTT.

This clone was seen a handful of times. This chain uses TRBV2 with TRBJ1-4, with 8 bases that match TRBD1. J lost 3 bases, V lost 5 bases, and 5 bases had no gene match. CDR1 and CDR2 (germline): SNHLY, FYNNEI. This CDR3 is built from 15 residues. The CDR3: CASSSDRGSNEKLFF. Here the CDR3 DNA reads TGTGCCAGCAGTTCCGACAGGGGCTCTAATGAAAAACTGTTTTTT.

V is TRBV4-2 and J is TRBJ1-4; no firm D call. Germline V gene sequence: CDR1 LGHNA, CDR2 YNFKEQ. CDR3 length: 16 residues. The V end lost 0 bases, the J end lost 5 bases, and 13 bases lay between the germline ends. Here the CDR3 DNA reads TGTGCCAGCAGCCAAGAAGGGAGGACGGGGAATGAAAAACTGTTTTTT. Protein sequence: CASSQEGRTGNEKLFF.